Listed below are T cell receptor beta chains from one sample, sequenced in a study of blood T cells in healthy people across ages. Each CDR3 protein is one row after TCRdb ran MiXCR on the 5' RACE reads. The sample has about 1.6 million distinct CDR3 sequences; 34% are singletons. The sequencing sample was made of blood. The receptors shown here come from a woman aged 25-40 years in good health. Each CDR3 is given with its conserved first and last residue. A D gene is named only where the DNA matches it firmly. Some rows mark clone size as missing; the rest say once, few, many or name a class of expanded clone.

j_gene	d_gene	abundance	len	v_gene	CDR3aa	CDR3nt
TRBJ1-1	TRBD1	few	15	TRBV7-9	CASSSNRGVRTEAFF	TGTGCCAGCAGCTCAAACAGGGGTGTTAGGACTGAAGCTTTCTTT
TRBJ1-5	TRBD1	few	19	TRBV6-1	CASTNDRDRVPRSNQPQHF	TGTGCCAGCACTAACGACCGGGACAGGGTACCGCGGAGCAATCAGCCCCAGCATTTT
TRBJ2-3	TRBD2	.	17	TRBV3-1	CASSQGSGGAATDTQYF	TGTGCCAGCAGCCAAGGGAGCGGGGGGGCTGCGACAGATACGCAGTATTTT
TRBJ2-7	TRBD2	few	16	TRBV28	CASSRPQPGLAGEQYF	TGTGCCAGCAGTCGACCCCAACCAGGACTAGCAGGCGAGCAGTACTTC
TRBJ1-4	TRBD1	.	14	TRBV2	CASVLDRGREKLFF	TGTGCCAGCGTACTTGACAGGGGGAGAGAAAAACTGTTTTTT
TRBJ2-1	.	.	18	TRBV4-2	CASSQDLPVLSTYNEQFF	TGTGCCAGCAGCCAAGATCTCCCAGTTCTGAGTACATACAATGAGCAGTTCTTC
TRBJ2-1	.	few	14	TRBV11-2	CASSLDWGNNEQFF	TGTGCCAGCAGCTTAGACTGGGGGAACAATGAGCAGTTCTTC
TRBJ2-3	.	.	15	TRBV4-1	CASSQYSGVTDTQYF	TGCGCCAGCAGCCAATATTCAGGGGTCACAGATACGCAGTATTTT
TRBJ2-6	.	.	17	TRBV5-4	CASSSSRRSPGANVLTF	TGTGCCAGCAGCTCTAGCAGGAGATCGCCTGGGGCCAACGTCCTGACTTTC
TRBJ2-7	.	many	13	TRBV7-9	CASSGDKSYEQYF	TGTGCCAGCAGCGGGGACAAGTCCTACGAGCAGTACTTC
TRBJ2-7	TRBD2	.	15	TRBV6-1	CASSEAPGLVYEQYF	TGTGCCAGCAGTGAAGCGCCGGGACTAGTTTACGAGCAGTACTTC
TRBJ2-1	.	.	15	TRBV10-1	CASSPSGQSYNEQFF	TGCGCCAGCAGTCCCTCGGGGCAATCCTACAATGAGCAGTTCTTC
TRBJ2-3	.	.	14	TRBV11-2	CASSQLPEVDTQYF	TGTGCCAGCAGCCAGCTACCAGAGGTAGATACGCAGTATTTT
TRBJ2-7	TRBD2	few	12	TRBV3-1	CASTGTSYEQYF	TGTGCCAGCACTGGGACTAGCTACGAGCAGTACTTC
TRBJ2-1	.	.	12	TRBV7-6	CASSLDLREQFF	TGTGCCAGCAGCTTAGACCTACGAGAGCAGTTCTTC
TRBJ1-3	.	.	15	TRBV27	CASSSRGLTGNTIYF	TGTGCCAGCAGTTCCCGTGGGTTGACTGGAAACACCATATATTTT
TRBJ2-1	TRBD2	.	17	TRBV14	CASSQDLGLAGGLEQFF	TGTGCCAGCAGCCAAGATCTGGGACTAGCGGGGGGGTTAGAGCAGTTCTTC
TRBJ2-5	.	.	13	TRBV15	CATSRGLEETQYF	TGTGCCACCAGCAGAGGGTTAGAAGAGACCCAGTACTTC
TRBJ2-3	TRBD2	.	17	TRBV6-1	CASTNLAGGPHTDTQYF	TGTGCCAGCACCAATCTAGCGGGAGGTCCCCACACAGATACGCAGTATTTT
TRBJ2-1	.	.	16	TRBV20-1	CSARVPDTSSYNEQFF	TGCAGTGCTAGAGTACCGGACACGAGCTCCTACAATGAGCAGTTCTTC
TRBJ1-5	.	.	16	TRBV30	CAWSVGYWCGSQPQHF	TGTGCCTGGAGTGTAGGATATTGGTGTGGAAGTCAGCCCCAGCATTTT
TRBJ1-1	.	.	14	TRBV28	CASSLPTLNTEAFF	TGTGCCAGCAGTTTACCGACACTGAACACTGAAGCTTTCTTT
TRBJ2-7	TRBD1	few	16	TRBV7-9	CASSLVGAGGPYEQYF	TGTGCCAGCAGCTTAGTAGGGGCAGGGGGCCCCTACGAGCAGTACTTC
TRBJ2-5	TRBD2	few	17	TRBV3-1	CASSRTSGGQYQETQYF	TGTGCCAGCAGCCGGACTAGCGGGGGGCAGTACCAAGAGACCCAGTACTTC
TRBJ2-7	.	.	15	TRBV18	CASSPGQGLTYEQYF	TGTGCCAGCTCCCCGGGGCAGGGGCTCACCTACGAGCAGTACTTC
TRBJ1-1	.	few	12	TRBV29-1	CSVSGHNTEAFF	TGCAGCGTTTCGGGACACAACACTGAAGCTTTCTTT
TRBJ2-5	TRBD2	.	14	TRBV20-1	CSASAGGPKETQYF	TGCAGTGCTAGTGCGGGAGGGCCTAAAGAGACCCAGTACTTC
TRBJ2-7	.	.	14	TRBV20-1	CSARAAGNTYEQYF	TGCAGTGCTAGAGCGGCAGGGAATACCTACGAGCAGTACTTC
TRBJ1-1	.	.	12	TRBV9	CASSVDHTEAFF	TGTGCCAGCAGCGTAGACCACACTGAAGCTTTCTTT
TRBJ2-3	.	few	16	TRBV11-2	CASSFGGAVVTDTQYF	TGTGCCAGCAGCTTCGGGGGCGCAGTAGTCACAGATACGCAGTATTTT
TRBJ1-1	.	.	12	TRBV15	CATSRDWGVAFF	TGTGCCACCAGCAGAGATTGGGGGGTTGCTTTCTTT
TRBJ1-2	.	few	14	TRBV20-1	CSAYPGGNSFGYTF	TGCAGTGCTTACCCGGGGGGAAATAGTTTTGGCTACACCTTC
TRBJ1-1	.	.	15	TRBV10-2	CASSGPNGVTTEAFF	TGCGCCAGCAGTGGGCCAAATGGGGTTACAACTGAAGCTTTCTTT
TRBJ2-7	.	.	13	TRBV6-5	CASSYSVTYEQYF	TGTGCCAGCAGTTACTCCGTAACCTACGAGCAGTACTTC
TRBJ1-1	.	.	14	TRBV9	CASSVDPTNTEAFF	TGTGCCAGCAGCGTAGACCCAACGAACACTGAAGCTTTCTTT
TRBJ1-2	.	.	15	TRBV5-6	CASSLVASERGGYTF	TGTGCCAGCAGCTTGGTGGCATCGGAGAGGGGTGGCTACACCTTC
TRBJ2-7	TRBD2	.	17	TRBV7-9	CASSSTVGLAGAYEQYF	TGTGCCAGCAGCTCGACGGTCGGGCTAGCGGGAGCCTACGAGCAGTACTTC
TRBJ2-7	.	few	16	TRBV20-1	CSASLPGHRFSYEQYF	TGCAGTGCTAGTTTACCGGGACACCGGTTCTCCTACGAGCAGTACTTC
TRBJ2-1	TRBD1	.	15	TRBV6-2/TRBV6-3	CAGSPRQGSYNEQFF	TGTGCCGGCAGTCCGCGACAGGGGAGCTACAATGAGCAGTTCTTC
TRBJ2-5	.	.	16	TRBV27	CASSYKRRVSRETQYF	TGTGCCAGCAGTTACAAACGCAGGGTCTCGAGAGAGACCCAGTACTTC
TRBJ1-5	TRBD1	few	16	TRBV12-3/TRBV12-4	CASRPNRGAGNQPQHF	TGTGCCAGCAGGCCTAACAGGGGTGCGGGCAATCAGCCCCAGCATTTT
TRBJ2-3	.	.	17	TRBV7-9	CASSLGPSRSNTDTQYF	TGTGCCAGCAGCTTAGGACCGTCGAGATCGAACACAGATACGCAGTATTTT
TRBJ2-5	TRBD2	few	14	TRBV29-1	CVASGSLSQETQYF	TGTGTAGCTAGCGGGAGTTTAAGCCAAGAGACCCAGTACTTC
TRBJ2-3	TRBD2	.	15	TRBV6-6	CASSLKTSNTDTRYF	TGTGCCAGCAGTCTGAAGACTAGCAACACAGATACGCGGTATTTT
TRBJ2-7	TRBD2	many	14	TRBV5-1	CASSLPGGTYEQYF	TGCGCCAGCAGCCTTCCGGGAGGGACCTACGAGCAGTACTTC
TRBJ2-1	.	few	12	TRBV2	CASRLSRGEQFF	TGTGCCAGCAGATTATCCCGGGGTGAGCAGTTCTTC
TRBJ2-7	.	.	11	TRBV6-5	CASRRFHEQYF	TGTGCCAGCCGTAGGTTCCACGAGCAGTACTTC
TRBJ2-2	.	.	14	TRBV27	CASSPFSGSGELFF	TGTGCCAGCAGTCCTTTCAGTGGGTCCGGGGAGCTGTTTTTT
TRBJ1-2	.	many	15	TRBV12-3/TRBV12-4	CASSFGAGWDYGYTF	TGTGCCAGCAGTTTCGGGGCAGGGTGGGACTATGGCTACACCTTC
TRBJ2-5	.	few	15	TRBV28	CASSLFAGGQETQYF	TGTGCCAGCAGTTTATTCGCAGGCGGCCAAGAGACCCAGTACTTC
TRBJ1-1	.	.	11	TRBV2	CASSESTEAFF	TGTGCCAGCAGTGAGTCCACTGAAGCTTTCTTT
TRBJ2-3	.	.	17	TRBV5-1	CASSKPPGGGYTDTQYF	TGCGCCAGCAGCAAACCACCTGGCGGAGGCTACACAGATACGCAGTATTTT
TRBJ1-6	.	.	14	TRBV12-3/TRBV12-4	CASSPRIGNSPLHF	TGTGCCAGCAGTCCTCGGATAGGCAATTCACCCCTCCACTTT
TRBJ2-1	TRBD2	.	14	TRBV9	CASSVSSGSNEQFF	TGTGCCAGCAGCGTGTCTAGCGGGAGTAATGAGCAGTTCTTC
TRBJ2-5	TRBD2	few	19	TRBV18	CASSPPRTSGRDPRETQYF	TGTGCCAGCTCACCGCCTCGGACTAGCGGGAGGGACCCCCGAGAGACCCAGTACTTC
TRBJ2-1	TRBD1	.	15	TRBV27	CASSHDRGDGNEQFF	TGTGCCAGCAGTCACGACAGGGGGGACGGCAATGAGCAGTTCTTC